This TCR beta chain originates from a study of blood T cells in healthy people across ages. A second PCR of roughly 7 to 11 cycles used a sample-barcoded 5' primer and a J-beta primer mix. TCRdb re-analysed the 5' RACE reads in MiXCR, keeping a single row per CDR3 protein. This table has approximately 780,000 distinct CDR3 sequences, 20% to 30% appearing once. As regards this clonotype: Antigen unknown.

Regarding the study as a whole: Per million T cells, the diversity of TCR beta decreased roughly linearly as age advanced. Naive CD4+ cell counts and diversity both ran higher in long-lived than in aged donors.

V shed 5 bases, J shed 0 bases, and the junction held 7 bases outside the gene matches. The CDR3 contains 15 residues. From germline, CDR1 is SQVTM and CDR2 ANQGSEA. The same data also contributed to another study, on T cells of mothers and their children. As that study records: A handful of children and their three healthy Caucasian mothers were the donors. Overlap measured in related mother-child pairs was slightly, non-significantly higher than in unrelated pairs.

This clonotype was sampled from a boy younger than 18 in good health. The sample was blood. The chain carries TRBV29-1 and TRBJ2-1, with TRBD2 identical over 7 bases. The CDR3 spells CSVWGGNSSYNEQFF. The CDR3 DNA is TGCAGCGTTTGGGGAGGGAACAGCTCCTACAATGAGCAGTTCTTC.